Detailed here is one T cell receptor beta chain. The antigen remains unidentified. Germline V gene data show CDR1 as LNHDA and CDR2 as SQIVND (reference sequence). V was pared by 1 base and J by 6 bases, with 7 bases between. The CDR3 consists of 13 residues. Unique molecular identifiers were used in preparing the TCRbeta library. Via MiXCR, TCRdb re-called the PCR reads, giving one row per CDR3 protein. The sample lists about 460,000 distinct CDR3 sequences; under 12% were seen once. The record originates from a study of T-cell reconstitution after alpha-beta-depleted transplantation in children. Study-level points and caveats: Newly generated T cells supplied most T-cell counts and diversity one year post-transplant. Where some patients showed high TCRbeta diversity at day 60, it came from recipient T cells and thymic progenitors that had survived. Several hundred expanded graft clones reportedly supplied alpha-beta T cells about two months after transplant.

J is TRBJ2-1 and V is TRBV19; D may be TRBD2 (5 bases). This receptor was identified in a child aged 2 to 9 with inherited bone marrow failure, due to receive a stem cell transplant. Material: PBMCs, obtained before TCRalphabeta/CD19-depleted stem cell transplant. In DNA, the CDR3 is TGTGCCAGTAGTATAGGGGAGCCCAATGAGCAGTTCTTC. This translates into CASSIGEPNEQFF.